This paragraph reports one T cell receptor (beta chain). Participants reported their clinical history, and cohort assignment relied on those reports. The sample is drawn from a study of blood T cell repertoires in COVID-19. Turning to the study itself: PBMCs, B-cell-depleted T cells, or T cells were the source of the cDNA or gDNA that made up the material.

V lost 3 bases, J lost 7 bases, and 15 bases stayed unmatched. Germline V gene sequence: CDR1 MGHRA, CDR2 YSYEKL. This CDR3 has 16 residues. Assay used: immunoSEQ multiplex PCR; TCRdb lists only in-frame clones, some missing. This table has approximately 150,000 clones, roughly 80% appearing once. This receptor was taken from a woman in her fifties or sixties who had recovered from COVID-19. Sample: PBMCs or T cells enriched from blood (not recorded which). This chain joins TRBV4-1 and TRBJ2-7, with TRBD2 matching 7 bases. This CDR3 is CASSQGSAAGVWEQYF. The CDR3 DNA reads TGCGCCAGCAGCCAGGGGAGCGCGGCGGGAGTTTGGGAGCAGTACTTC.